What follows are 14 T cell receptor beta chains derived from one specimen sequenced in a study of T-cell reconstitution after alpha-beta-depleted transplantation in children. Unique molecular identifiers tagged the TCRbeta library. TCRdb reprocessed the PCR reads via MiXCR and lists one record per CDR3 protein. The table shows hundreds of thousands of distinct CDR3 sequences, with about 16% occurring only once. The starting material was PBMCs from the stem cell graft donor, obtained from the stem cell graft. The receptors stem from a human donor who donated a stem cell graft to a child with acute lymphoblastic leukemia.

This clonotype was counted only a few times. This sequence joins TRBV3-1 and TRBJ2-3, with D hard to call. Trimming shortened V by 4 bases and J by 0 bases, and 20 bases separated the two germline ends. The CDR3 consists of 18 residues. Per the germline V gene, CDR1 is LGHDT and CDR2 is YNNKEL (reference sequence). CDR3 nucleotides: TGTGCCAGCAGCCGCCTGGCCCTTACGGAAGCCAGCACAGATACGCAGTATTTT. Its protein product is CASSRLALTEASTDTQYF.

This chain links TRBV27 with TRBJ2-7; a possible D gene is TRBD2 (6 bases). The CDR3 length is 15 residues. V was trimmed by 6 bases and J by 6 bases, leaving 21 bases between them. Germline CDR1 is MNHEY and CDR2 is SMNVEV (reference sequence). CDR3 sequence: CASRPGGAGYSEQYF. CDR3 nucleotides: TGTGCCAGCAGGCCCGGGGGAGCGGGTTACTCCGAGCAGTACTTC.

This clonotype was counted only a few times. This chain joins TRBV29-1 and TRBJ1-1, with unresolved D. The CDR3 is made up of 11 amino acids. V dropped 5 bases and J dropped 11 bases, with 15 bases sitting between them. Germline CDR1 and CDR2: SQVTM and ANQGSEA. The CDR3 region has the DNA TGCAGCGTTTCCCGTGACATGTTGGCTTTCTTT. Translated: CSVSRDMLAFF.

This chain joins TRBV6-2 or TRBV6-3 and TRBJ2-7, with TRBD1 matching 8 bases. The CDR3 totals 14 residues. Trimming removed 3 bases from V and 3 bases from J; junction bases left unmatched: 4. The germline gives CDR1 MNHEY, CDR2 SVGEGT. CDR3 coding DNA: TGTGCCAGCAGTTATAGCAGGGGGCTCTACGAGCAGTACTTC. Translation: CASSYSRGLYEQYF.

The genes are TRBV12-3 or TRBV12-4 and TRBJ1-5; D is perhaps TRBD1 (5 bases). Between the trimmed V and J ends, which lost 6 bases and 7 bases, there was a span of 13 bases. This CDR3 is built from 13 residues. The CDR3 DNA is TGTGCCAGCAGGGGGACGGGAGCCCAGCCCCAGCATTTT. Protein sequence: CASRGTGAQPQHF.

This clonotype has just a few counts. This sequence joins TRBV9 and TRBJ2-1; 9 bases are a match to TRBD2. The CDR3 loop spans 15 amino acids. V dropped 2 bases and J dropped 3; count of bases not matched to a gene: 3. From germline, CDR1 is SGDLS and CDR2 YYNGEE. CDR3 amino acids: CASSVAGGDYNEQFF. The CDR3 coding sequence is TGTGCCAGCAGCGTCGCGGGAGGGGACTACAATGAGCAGTTCTTC.

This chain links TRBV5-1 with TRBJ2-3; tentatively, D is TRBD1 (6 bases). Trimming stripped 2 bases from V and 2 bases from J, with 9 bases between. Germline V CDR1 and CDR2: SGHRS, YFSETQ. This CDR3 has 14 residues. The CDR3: CASSFGQNTDTQYF. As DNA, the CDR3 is TGCGCCAGCAGCTTTGGACAGAACACAGATACGCAGTATTTT.

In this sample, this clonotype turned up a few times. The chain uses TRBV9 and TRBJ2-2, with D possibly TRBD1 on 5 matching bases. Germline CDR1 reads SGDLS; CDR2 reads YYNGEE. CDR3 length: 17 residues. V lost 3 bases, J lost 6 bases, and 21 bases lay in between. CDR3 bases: TGTGCCAGCAGCGCATCGCAGGGTCTTAGTCATGCCGGGGAGCTGTTTTTT. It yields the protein CASSASQGLSHAGELFF.

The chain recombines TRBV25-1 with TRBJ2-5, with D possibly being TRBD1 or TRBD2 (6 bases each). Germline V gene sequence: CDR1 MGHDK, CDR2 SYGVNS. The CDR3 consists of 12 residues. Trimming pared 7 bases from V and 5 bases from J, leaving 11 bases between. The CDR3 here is CASTGGEETQYF. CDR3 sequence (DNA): TGTGCCAGCACCGGGGGCGAGGAGACCCAGTACTTC.

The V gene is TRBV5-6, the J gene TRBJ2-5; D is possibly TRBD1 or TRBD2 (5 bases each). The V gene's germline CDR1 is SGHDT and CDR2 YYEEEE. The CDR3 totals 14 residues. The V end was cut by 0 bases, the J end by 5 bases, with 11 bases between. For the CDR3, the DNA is TGTGCCAGCAGCTTGGTGGGGGATTCGGAGACCCAGTACTTC. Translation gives CASSLVGDSETQYF.

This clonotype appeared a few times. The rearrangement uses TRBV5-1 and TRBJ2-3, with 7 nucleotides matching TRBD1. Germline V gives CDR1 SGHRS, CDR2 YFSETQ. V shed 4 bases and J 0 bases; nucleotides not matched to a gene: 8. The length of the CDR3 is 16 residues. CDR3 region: CASSAGTAPSTDTQYF. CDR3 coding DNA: TGCGCCAGCAGCGCCGGGACAGCTCCTAGCACAGATACGCAGTATTTT.

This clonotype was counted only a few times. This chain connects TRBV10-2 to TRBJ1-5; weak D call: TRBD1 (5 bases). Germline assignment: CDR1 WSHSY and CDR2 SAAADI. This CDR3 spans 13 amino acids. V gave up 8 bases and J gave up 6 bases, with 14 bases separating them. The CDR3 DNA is TGCGCCAGCTCTGGGGCAGGGTTTCAGCCCCAGCATTTT. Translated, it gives CASSGAGFQPQHF.

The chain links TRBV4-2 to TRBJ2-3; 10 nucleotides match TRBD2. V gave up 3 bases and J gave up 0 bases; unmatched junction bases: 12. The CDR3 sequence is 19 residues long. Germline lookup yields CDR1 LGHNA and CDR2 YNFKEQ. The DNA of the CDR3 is TGTGCCAGCAGCCAGCCCTCTCTAGCGGGAGTATTCAGCACAGATACGCAGTATTTT. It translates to CASSQPSLAGVFSTDTQYF.

CDR3 sequence reads: CAPQGAAYNEQFF. The CDR3 coding sequence is TGTGCCCCCCAGGGGGCGGCCTACAATGAGCAGTTCTTC. The V gene is TRBV10-3, the J gene TRBJ2-1; 8 nucleotides line up with TRBD1. V was clipped by 11 bases and J by 2 bases; unmatched bases: 5. The germline V gene has CDR1 ENHRY and CDR2 SYGVKD. The CDR3 runs to 13 residues.